This entry lists 27 T cell receptor beta chains sequenced from one sample in a study of blood T cells in healthy people across ages. A second about 6 to 12 cycle PCR used barcoded and J-beta primers. TCRdb re-called the 5' RACE reads with MiXCR, one entry per CDR3 protein. The data hold almost 550,000 distinct CDR3 sequences, with about 25% observed a single time. The sample was also linked to a second study, of T cells of mothers and their children.

The material sequenced was blood. Every receptor here comes from a boy between 10 and 17 years old in good health.

The rearrangement joins TRBV20-1 to TRBJ2-7; TRBD2 agrees at 12 bases. The junction had 5 bases not matched to a gene; V was cut back by 3 bases and J by 2 bases. The germline V gene encodes CDR1 DFQATT and CDR2 SNEGSKA (reference sequence). CDR3 length: 15 amino acids. The CDR3 DNA sequence: TGCAGTGCTAGTCCTAGCGGGAGGGTAGCCTACGAGCAGTACTTC. The encoded protein is CSASPSGRVAYEQYF.

This clonotype has just a few counts. This chain's CDR3 is CASRLRDGPNYGYTF. The CDR3 nucleotides are TGTGCCAGCAGACTAAGGGACGGACCTAACTATGGCTACACCTTC. The J gene is TRBJ1-2, the V gene TRBV7-9, with a tentative D call TRBD1 (5 bases). Germline V gene data show CDR1 as SEHNR and CDR2 as FQNEAQ (reference sequence). The CDR3 sequence is 15 residues long. Trimming shortened V by 6 bases and J by 0 bases, and 14 bases separated the two germline ends.

To note about this clonotype: A much larger clone lies a single base off, so this may be a read error. The V and J genes are TRBV4-3 and TRBJ2-5, with 7 positions matching TRBD1. CDR1 is LGHNA, CDR2 YSLEER, per germline. V gave up 0 bases and J gave up 8 bases; unmatched junction bases: 9. CDR3 length: 15 amino acids. The CDR3 bases are TGCGCCAGCAGCCAAGATAGGACAGGCCTGGACACCCAGTACTTC. This sequence encodes CASSQDRTGLDTQYF.

The chain has TRBV20-1 and TRBJ2-3; D unresolved. Trimming took 3 bases from V and 6 from J, leaving 10 bases between them. Germline V gives CDR1 DFQATT, CDR2 SNEGSKA (reference sequence). The CDR3 is made up of 12 amino acids. CDR3 coding DNA: TGCAGTGCTAGTGGGGTCCAGGATACGCAGTATTTT. Protein product: CSASGVQDTQYF.

This clonotype has a handful of counts. The chain joins TRBV6-1 to TRBJ2-2, with 7 bases identical to TRBD2. Germline V lookup: CDR1 MNHNS, CDR2 SASEGT. The CDR3 length is 14 residues. Germline trimming cut 11 bases from V and 1 base from J; bases unmatched to any gene: 7. The CDR3 here is CAGRREGNTGELFF. The CDR3 DNA reads TGTGCCGGTCGAAGGGAGGGGAACACCGGGGAGCTGTTTTTT.

On this clonotype itself: A read error may produce the germline difference seen at one junction end. The chain has TRBV7-9 and TRBJ2-3; D remains unclear. Germline assignment: CDR1 SEHNR and CDR2 FQNEAQ (reference sequence). The CDR3 is made up of 8 amino acids. CDR3 nucleotides: TGTGCCAGCAGCTTATGCCCTTTT. It encodes CASSLCPF.

Only a few counts were recorded for this clonotype. The chain recombines TRBV4-3 with TRBJ1-1; D gene uncertain. The V gene's germline CDR1 is LGHNA and CDR2 YSLEER. V lost 0 bases and J lost 1, with 12 bases in between. This CDR3 spans 16 amino acids. CDR3 DNA: TGCGCCAGCAGCCAAGAACGCCTTGCGCCGAACACTGAAGCTTTCTTT. Translation gives CASSQERLAPNTEAFF.

This clonotype has a handful of counts. The chain recombines TRBV7-2 with TRBJ1-3; no clear D gene. Germline CDR1 reads SGHTA; CDR2 reads FQGNSA. The germline V and J ends were trimmed by 4 bases and 2 bases, with 6 bases remaining between them. The CDR3 loop spans 13 amino acids. The CDR3 region is CASSSPPGNTIYF. The CDR3 nucleotides are TGTGCCAGCAGCTCACCGCCTGGAAACACCATATATTTT.

The chain joins TRBV9 to TRBJ1-5; possible D gene TRBD1, 6 bases. This CDR3 spans 14 amino acids. Germline V CDR1 and CDR2: SGDLS, YYNGEE. Deletions cut 0 bases from V and 3 bases from J, with 7 bases between. The CDR3 spells CASSVEGVNQPQHF. CDR3 coding DNA: TGTGCCAGCAGCGTAGAGGGGGTCAATCAGCCCCAGCATTTT.

This sequence joins TRBV15 and TRBJ2-1; tentatively, D is TRBD2 (6 bases). This CDR3 is built from 17 residues. Germline assignment: CDR1 LNHNV and CDR2 YYDKDF (reference sequence). Trimming left V 5 bases short and J 2 bases short, with 19 bases between. The CDR3 reads CATSDGGPGSAYNEQFF. The CDR3 region has the DNA TGTGCCACCAGCGACGGGGGTCCTGGCTCAGCCTACAATGAGCAGTTCTTC. Full variable domain (outside the CDR3, taken from reference TRBV15 and TRBJ2-1): DAMVIQNPRYQVTQFGKPVTLSCSQTLNHNVMYWYQQKSSQAPKLLFHYYDKDFNNEADTPDNFQSRRPNTSFCFLDIRSPGLGDTAMYLCATSDGGPGSAYNEQFFGPGTRLTVL.

This clonotype was seen more than once but under ten times. This sequence joins TRBV27 and TRBJ1-2; 7 nucleotides align to TRBD1. Germline CDR1 is MNHEY and CDR2 is SMNVEV (reference sequence). The CDR3 has 13 amino acids. The V gene end was trimmed by 3 bases and the J gene end by 8 bases; junction bases not matched to a gene: 6. The CDR3 region is CASSFPTGEGYTF. The CDR3 nucleotides read TGTGCCAGCAGTTTCCCCACAGGGGAGGGCTACACCTTC.

This clonotype has more than one count but fewer than ten. The CDR3 sequence is CASSGGGLNTEAFF. The CDR3 nucleotides read TGTGCCAGCAGTGGGGGGGGGCTGAACACTGAAGCTTTCTTT. This chain uses TRBV28 with TRBJ1-1, with a weak D call TRBD1 (6 bases). Trimming took off 5 bases at V and 0 bases at J, with 10 bases between the two ends. CDR3 length equals 14 residues. The V gene's germline CDR1 is MDHEN and CDR2 SYDVKM.

A few counts support this clonotype. V is TRBV7-2 and J is TRBJ1-1; perhaps TRBD1 as D (6 bases). Trimming removed 1 base at V and 5 bases at J, with 14 bases between. This CDR3 is built from 15 residues. CDR1 and CDR2 from the germline V gene are SGHTA and FQGNSA. This CDR3 reads CASSLVRGAWTEAFF. DNA of the CDR3: TGTGCCAGCAGCTTAGTACGGGGGGCATGGACTGAAGCTTTCTTT.

This clonotype occurred a few times. J is TRBJ2-5 and V is TRBV6-1, with D maybe TRBD2 (5 bases). CDR3 length equals 17 residues. V was clipped by 2 bases and J by 0 bases, with 16 bases between them. Germline-derived CDR1 and CDR2 are MNHNS and SASEGT. The CDR3, as DNA: TGTGCCAGCAGTGAAAAAACAACGGGCGGGTACCAAGAGACCCAGTACTTC. Protein: CASSEKTTGGYQETQYF.

This clonotype came up a few times. The chain carries TRBV6-5 and TRBJ1-4; D perhaps matches TRBD1 (5 bases). CDR3 length: 18 residues. Trimming removed 0 bases at V and 3 bases at J, with 17 bases between. Germline CDR1 and CDR2: MNHEY and SVGAGI. The CDR3 nucleotides read TGTGCCAGCAGTTACTCGGCAGGGCCGGGTTGGGCTAATGAAAAACTGTTTTTT. Translation gives CASSYSAGPGWANEKLFF.

The gene calls are TRBV18 and TRBJ2-1, with D possibly matching TRBD2 (5 bases). The J call is in doubt because the DNA end fits TRBJ2-5 better. The CDR3 contains 13 residues. The germline V gene encodes CDR1 KGHSH and CDR2 LQKENI. In DNA, the CDR3 is TGTGCCAGCTCATACTCGTCGGGGGAGACCCAGTACTTC. Translation: CASSYSSGETQYF.

The chain has TRBV24-1 and TRBJ2-1; TRBD1 agrees at 7 bases. The junction had 8 bases not matched to a gene; V was cut back by 4 bases and J by 12 bases. This CDR3 has 13 amino acids. Germline V gene data show CDR1 as KGHDR and CDR2 as SFDVKD. The CDR3 sequence is CATSEPQGLGQFF. As DNA, the CDR3 is TGTGCCACCAGTGAACCACAGGGGTTAGGGCAGTTCTTC.

The gene calls are TRBV12-3 or TRBV12-4 and TRBJ1-1, with no clear D. This CDR3 is built from 13 residues. V shed 8 bases and J shed 0 bases, with 10 bases lying between them. Here the CDR3 DNA reads TGTGCCAGCGGCCCGGCTATGAACACTGAAGCTTTCTTT. Encoded protein: CASGPAMNTEAFF.

The chain joins TRBV29-1 to TRBJ2-7, with D possibly being TRBD1 or TRBD2 (5 bases each). This CDR3 is built from 12 residues. The germline V gene encodes CDR1 SQVTM and CDR2 ANQGSEA. Trimming shortened V by 4 bases and J by 4 bases, and 11 bases separated the two germline ends. CDR3 DNA sequence: TGCAGCGTTGGACGAGGGACGTACGAGCAGTACTTC. It specifies CSVGRGTYEQYF.

The V gene is TRBV4-3, the J gene TRBJ2-2; 16 bases agree with TRBD2. The germline V gene encodes CDR1 LGHNA and CDR2 YSLEER. The CDR3 runs to 20 residues. The trim removed 3 bases at V and 5 bases at J, leaving 12 bases unmatched. The CDR3 here is CASSHVGTSGRALGTGELFF. DNA for the CDR3: TGCGCCAGCAGCCACGTTGGGACTAGCGGGAGGGCCTTAGGGACCGGGGAGCTGTTTTTT.

CDR3 in amino acids: CSAPRTRNGTYEQYF. The CDR3 DNA reads TGCAGTGCCCCCCGAACACGGAATGGGACCTACGAGCAGTACTTC. The V gene is TRBV20-1, the J gene TRBJ2-5; no clear D gene. The J call may be faulty, since TRBJ2-7 better matches the DNA end. CDR1 is DFQATT and CDR2 is SNEGSKA in the germline V gene (reference sequence). This CDR3 region has 15 residues.

The chain uses TRBV6-5 and TRBJ2-3; TRBD1 matches at 8 bases. V gave up 2 bases and J gave up 8 bases; unmatched junction bases: 3. The CDR3 consists of 13 residues. CDR1 MNHEY and CDR2 SVGAGI come from the germline V gene. The CDR3 loop reads CASSYDRGGTQYF. CDR3 bases: TGTGCCAGCAGTTACGACAGGGGCGGTACGCAGTATTTT.

This clonotype was seen only a few times. V and J are TRBV6-4 and TRBJ2-3; no definite D call. Germline assignment: CDR1 MRHNA and CDR2 SNTAGT. V lost 3 bases and J 0 bases, leaving 10 bases between the germline ends. The CDR3 sequence is 15 residues long. The CDR3 loop reads CASSEVADSTDTQYF. The CDR3 DNA reads as TGTGCCAGCAGTGAGGTGGCGGATAGCACAGATACGCAGTATTTT.

This clonotype was picked up a small number of times. The chain has TRBV6-2 or TRBV6-3 and TRBJ1-1; D unclear. The V end was cut by 10 bases, the J end by 7 bases, with 10 bases between. The CDR3 consists of 10 residues. CDR1 and CDR2 from the germline V gene are MNHEY and SVGEGT. The CDR3 nucleotides are TGTGCCACCGGCCGTTTTGAAGCTTTCTTT. Amino acid sequence: CATGRFEAFF.

This chain uses TRBV6-2 or TRBV6-3 with TRBJ1-5, with D perhaps matching TRBD1 (5 bases). Germline CDR1 is MNHEY and CDR2 is SVGEGT. The CDR3 runs 13 residues. Deletions cut 5 bases from V and 3 bases from J, with 8 bases between. The CDR3 bases are TGTGCCAGCAGTAGGGACGTCAATCAGCCCCAGCATTTT. This sequence encodes CASSRDVNQPQHF.

This clonotype was picked up many times. This chain uses TRBV5-5 with TRBJ2-1; TRBD2 aligns across 12 bases. From germline, CDR1 is SGHKS and CDR2 YYEKEE (reference sequence). J lost 4 bases, V lost 1 base, and 6 bases had no gene match. There are 17 residues in the CDR3. The CDR3 DNA reads TGTGCCAGCAGCTTGCACCAACTAGCGGGGGGTTACAATGAGCAGTTCTTC. Translation: CASSLHQLAGGYNEQFF.

The chain links TRBV27 to TRBJ1-1; possibly TRBD1 for D (6 bases). Germline assignment: CDR1 MNHEY and CDR2 SMNVEV (reference sequence). There are 14 residues in the CDR3. Trimming stripped 5 bases from V and 0 bases from J, with 10 bases between. The CDR3 loop is CASSKQGLNTEAFF. The CDR3 nucleotides are TGTGCCAGCAGTAAACAGGGTTTGAACACTGAAGCTTTCTTT.